A selection of T cell receptor beta chains follows, all from one sample in a study of cytomegalovirus exposure and HLA in healthy donors. Generated by immunoSEQ multiplex PCR, the TCRdb table keeps only in-frame clones and is missing some. The top ten hold 2.7% of the sample, which has around 200,000 clones, 82% seen once. The sample comprised PBMCs. The receptors come from a woman between 40 and 55 years old in good health and CMV-seronegative. CDR3s include the opening cysteine and the closing phenylalanine or tryptophan. The D gene is left open where the match is weak. Some rows have no size entry. The others give once, few or many, or a class for an expanded clone.

clone_size j_call d_call v_call cdr3_aa cdr3_nt
- TRBJ1-5 TRBD1 TRBV19 CASSIQGAGNQPQHF TGTGCCAGTAGTATTCAGGGGGCAGGCAATCAGCCCCAGCATTTT
- TRBJ2-3 TRBD2 TRBV6-6 CASSTPGLGADTQYF TGTGCCAGCAGTACACCGGGACTAGGGGCAGATACGCAGTATTTT
- TRBJ2-2 TRBD2 TRBV5-4 CASSLGLAGAGELFF TGTGCCAGCAGCTTAGGACTAGCGGGAGCCGGGGAGCTGTTTTTT
once TRBJ2-7 TRBD2 TRBV4-1 CASSQEKRETYEQYF TGCGCCAGCAGCCAAGAGAAGCGGGAAACCTACGAGCAGTACTTC
- TRBJ2-7 - TRBV9 CASSVGHLAYEQYF TGTGCCAGCAGCGTAGGTCACTTAGCCTACGAGCAGTACTTC
once TRBJ2-1 - TRBV19 CASTASAYNEQFF TGTGCCAGTACCGCTAGCGCTTACAATGAGCAGTTCTTC
- TRBJ1-4 - TRBV19 CASSLGSRNEKLFF TGTGCCAGTAGTTTAGGGTCGCGGAATGAAAAACTGTTTTTT
- TRBJ2-7 - TRBV7-3 CASSKQGSHEQYF TGTGCCAGCAGCAAACAGGGTTCCCACGAGCAGTACTTC
- TRBJ2-7 - TRBV7-9 CASSPAGGIEQYF TGTGCCAGCAGCCCAGCCGGCGGAATCGAGCAGTACTTC
- TRBJ1-2 - TRBV5-6 CASSLFPDGYTF TGTGCCAGCAGCTTATTTCCGGATGGCTACACCTTC
once TRBJ2-1 - TRBV7-9 CASSPRSGEQFF TGTGCCAGCAGCCCCCGGTCCGGTGAGCAGTTCTTC
- TRBJ2-3 TRBD2 TRBV5-1 CASSLGLTSGTSTDTQYF TGCGCCAGCAGCTTGGGCTTGACTAGCGGGACTAGCACAGATACGCAGTATTTT
- TRBJ2-2 - TRBV29-1 CSALTGANTGELFF TGCAGCGCACTGACAGGAGCGAACACCGGGGAGCTGTTTTTT
- TRBJ2-7 TRBD1 TRBV6-5 CASAIQGAASYEQYF TGTGCCAGCGCGATACAGGGGGCCGCCTCCTACGAGCAGTACTTC
- TRBJ2-1 - TRBV13 CASSGSFYNEQFF TGTGCCAGCAGCGGGAGTTTTTACAATGAGCAGTTCTTC
few TRBJ2-2 - TRBV6-4 CASSDSSTGELFF TGTGCCAGCAGTGACTCGAGTACCGGGGAGCTGTTTTTT
once TRBJ1-2 - TRBV19 CASSIDRYYGYTF TGTGCCAGTAGTATTGACAGATACTATGGCTACACCTTC